Presented here are 5 T cell receptor beta chains from one specimen sequenced in a study of regulatory T cells in long-lasting Graves disease. Combining iRepertoire HTBI primers with Arm-PCR of CDR3 regions, the authors built TCR beta libraries. MiXCR was run by TCRdb on the multiplex PCR reads, yielding one entry per CDR3 protein. The profile shows about 240,000 distinct CDR3 sequences, roughly 21% of them singletons. Sample time point: newly diagnosed GD, antithyroid drugs for less than 3 months. PBMCs provided the RNA from which the TCR library was made. Sequences were derived from peripheral blood mononuclear cells (PBMCs), sampled at new diagnosis, from a patient treated with antithyroid drugs. Receptors originate from a female donor with Graves disease.

Of note for this clonotype: Only one base separates this from a far larger clonotype, so it likely reflects a read error. The chain recombines TRBV5-1 with TRBJ2-1; no clear D gene. CDR1 and CDR2 (germline): SGHRS, YFSETQ. The CDR3 extends over 11 amino acids. The DNA of the CDR3 is TGTGCCAGCAGCTTAGTCTATGAGCAGTTATTC. It codes for CASSLVYEQLF.

Regarding this clonotype: One base separates it from a far larger clone, so it is likely a read error. V gene TRBV7-9 combines with J gene TRBJ2-7, with 8 bases lining up with TRBD1. CDR1 is SEHNR, CDR2 FQNEAQ, per germline (reference sequence). The ends lost 3 bases at V and 3 bases at J; junction bases unmatched: 1. This CDR3 has 13 residues. CDR3 protein: CASSFGQGYEQYF. In nucleotides, the CDR3 is TGTGCCAGCAGCTTCGGACAGGGCTACGAGCAGTACTTC.

This clonotype was seen at least ten times. The J gene is TRBJ1-6, the V gene TRBV7-9; tentatively, D is TRBD1 (6 bases). Germline-derived CDR1 and CDR2 are SEHNR and FQNEAQ (reference sequence). The ends were cut back, 7 bases at V and 8 bases at J, with 12 bases in the middle. The CDR3 has 13 residues. The CDR3 nucleotides are TGTGCCAGCACCCCGAACAGGGATTCACCCCTCCACTTT. Amino acids: CASTPNRDSPLHF.

The sample holds many counts of this clonotype. The gene calls are TRBV14 and TRBJ2-1; the D is unclear. Trimming cost V 1 base and J 10 bases, with 14 bases left between them. The germline CDR1 and CDR2 sequences are SGHDN and FVKESK. CDR3 length equals 14 residues. CDR3: CASSQAFQAREQFF. Written as DNA, the CDR3 is TGTGCCAGCAGCCAAGCCTTCCAAGCACGAGAGCAGTTCTTC.

The CDR3 reads CASSNSKWLNTEAFF. In DNA, the CDR3 is TGTGCCAGTAGTAACAGTAAATGGTTGAACACTGAAGCTTTCTTT. The chain recombines TRBV19 with TRBJ1-1, with D hard to call. This CDR3 is built from 15 residues. Trimming cost V 4 bases and J 0 bases, with 12 bases left between them. CDR1 is LNHDA, CDR2 SQIVND, per germline (reference sequence). The full variable domain, with the rest looked up from reference TRBV19 and TRBJ1-1, is DGGITQSPKYLFRKEGQNVTLSCEQNLNHDAMYWYRQDPGQGLRLIYYSQIVNDFQKGDIAEGYSVSREKKESFPLTVTSAQKNPTAFYLCASSNSKWLNTEAFFGQGTRLTVV.